Below are 23 T cell receptor beta chains sequenced from a single sample in a study of blood T cell repertoires in COVID-19. Measured with immunoSEQ multiplex PCR; TCRdb has only the in-frame clones, and not every one. The profile shows about 240,000 clones, about 85% of them singletons. What was sequenced was peripheral blood. These receptors all come from a man between 60 and 75 years old who had recovered from COVID-19.

The count of this clone is one. This chain connects TRBV9 to TRBJ2-3, with 9 bases matching TRBD1. This CDR3 is built from 14 residues. Trimming removed 4 bases from V and 2 bases from J; junction bases left unmatched: 2. CDR1 is SGDLS, CDR2 YYNGEE, per germline. CDR3 in amino acids: CASSRDRVTDTQYF. The CDR3 coding sequence is TGTGCCAGCAGCCGGGACAGGGTCACAGATACGCAGTATTTT. The full variable domain, in which reference TRBV9 and TRBJ2-3 provide the parts outside the CDR3, is DSGVTQTPKHLITATGQRVTLRCSPRSGDLSVYWYQQSLDQGLQFLIQYYNGEERAKGNILERFSAQQFPDLHSELNLSSLELGDSALYFCASSRDRVTDTQYFGPGTRLTVL.

This clone was counted once. This rearrangement joins TRBV5-1 to TRBJ2-5; tentative D call: TRBD2 (6 bases). The CDR3 has 14 amino acids. V dropped 0 bases and J dropped 5 bases, with 11 bases sitting between them. Looked up from germline, CDR1 is SGHRS and CDR2 is YFSETQ. The CDR3 is CASSLAGVWETQYF. In DNA form, the CDR3 reads TGCGCCAGCAGCTTGGCGGGGGTATGGGAGACCCAGTACTTC.

The chain uses TRBV18 and TRBJ1-1; D may be TRBD1 (6 bases). The CDR3 consists of 14 residues. CDR1 and CDR2 (germline): KGHSH, LQKENI. V was clipped by 0 bases and J by 11 bases, with 16 bases between them. DNA for the CDR3: TGTGCCAGCTCACCACCGAGCCAGGGGATCAATGCTTTCTTT. This encodes CASSPPSQGINAFF. Together with reference TRBV18 and TRBJ1-1, the CDR3 gives the full variable domain: NAGVMQNPRHLVRRRGQEARLRCSPMKGHSHVYWYRQLPEEGLKFMVYLQKENIIDESGMPKERFSAEFPKEGPSILRIQQVVRGDSAAYFCASSPPSQGINAFFGQGTRLTVV.

The V call is TRBV6-6, the J call TRBJ2-5; tentative D call: TRBD1 (5 bases). The V gene's germline CDR1 is MNHNY and CDR2 SVGAGI (reference sequence). The CDR3 contains 15 residues. Trimming pared 0 bases from V and 2 bases from J, leaving 10 bases between. CDR3 protein: CASSYSTERQETQYF. The CDR3 region has the DNA TGTGCCAGCAGTTACTCGACAGAACGGCAAGAGACCCAGTACTTC.

This clone was counted many times. The V call is TRBV6-5, the J call TRBJ2-3, with D unclear. CDR3 length: 14 residues. CDR1 MNHEY and CDR2 SVGAGI come from the germline V gene. With 4 bases removed from V and 14 bases from J, the gap between germline ends came to 22 bases. CDR3 sequence (DNA): TGTGCCAGCAGTTCACCCTCCTTTGGCAACCTCCCGTATTTT. It encodes CASSSPSFGNLPYF.

The chain combines TRBV30 with TRBJ1-1; D is possibly TRBD1 (6 bases). This CDR3 has 13 amino acids. Germline lookup yields CDR1 GTSNPN and CDR2 SVGIG (reference sequence). V shed 5 bases and J shed 7 bases, with 17 bases lying between them. CDR3 bases: TGTGCCTGGGCGCTCGGGGGGCTGGGTGAAGCTTTCTTT. This translates into CAWALGGLGEAFF.

The chain combines TRBV6-2 or TRBV6-3 with TRBJ1-3, with 8 bases identical to TRBD1. With 6 bases clipped from V and 4 bases from J, the junction kept 5 bases outside the gene matches. The CDR3 contains 14 residues. The V gene's germline CDR1 is MNHEY and CDR2 SVGEGT. CDR3 DNA sequence: TGTGCCAGCAGCCTGACAGGGGTCGGAAACACCATATATTTT. This sequence encodes CASSLTGVGNTIYF.

The rearrangement links TRBV3-1 (or the pseudogene TRBV3-2) to TRBJ1-2, with D possibly being TRBD1 (6 bases). V dropped 1 base and J dropped 3 bases, with 9 bases sitting between them. This CDR3 comprises 14 residues. The V gene's germline CDR1 is LGHDT and CDR2 YNNKEL (reference sequence). CDR3 amino acids: CASSQGAGDYGYTF. In DNA form, the CDR3 reads TGTGCCAGCAGCCAAGGGGCAGGGGACTATGGCTACACCTTC.

The rearrangement uses TRBV19 and TRBJ1-6, with D perhaps TRBD1 (6 bases). Germline CDR1 reads LNHDA; CDR2 reads SQIVND (reference sequence). V lost 8 bases, J lost 10 bases, and 18 bases lay in between. The CDR3 contains 14 residues. CDR3 in amino acids: CASSKGVPSSPLHF. The DNA of the CDR3 is TGTGCCAGTTCTAAGGGGGTCCCGTCCTCACCCCTCCACTTT.

This clone showed up just once. The genes are TRBV20-1 and TRBJ1-2; no clear D. The CDR3 has 11 residues. Trimming pared 5 bases from V and 1 base from J, leaving 5 bases between. Germline V CDR1 and CDR2: DFQATT, SNEGSKA (reference sequence). CDR3 in DNA: TGCAGTGCTTGGAGTAACTATGGCTACACCTTC. Amino acids: CSAWSNYGYTF.

The chain couples TRBV19 to TRBJ2-7; TRBD2 matches at 8 bases. The CDR3 has 13 residues. Trimming removed 4 bases from V and 7 bases from J; junction bases left unmatched: 6. Germline CDR1 reads LNHDA; CDR2 reads SQIVND (reference sequence). CDR3 in DNA: TGTGCCAGTAGTACGGGACTAGTTTGGGAGCAGTACTTC. It specifies CASSTGLVWEQYF.

The CDR3 sequence is CASSQGHYYNSPLHF. CDR3 DNA sequence: TGTGCCAGCAGCCAGGGACACTATTATAATTCACCCCTCCACTTT. V and J are TRBV3-1 (or the pseudogene TRBV3-2) and TRBJ1-6; D is perhaps TRBD1 (6 bases). V lost 3 bases and J 4 bases, leaving 10 bases between the germline ends. The CDR3 has 15 amino acids. CDR1 is LGHDT, CDR2 YNNKEL, per germline (reference sequence).

The chain employs TRBV9 and TRBJ1-1, with a possible D match to TRBD1 (5 bases). The CDR3 extends over 15 amino acids. The V end was cut by 4 bases, the J end by 1 base, with 14 bases between. From germline, CDR1 is SGDLS and CDR2 YYNGEE. CDR3 amino acids: CASSPGDRENTEAFF. The CDR3 region has the DNA TGTGCCAGCAGCCCGGGGGACCGGGAGAACACTGAAGCTTTCTTT.

J is TRBJ2-1 and V is TRBV18; a weak D match, TRBD2 (6 bases). CDR1 and CDR2 (germline): KGHSH, LQKENI. The CDR3 loop spans 14 amino acids. The V and J ends lost 2 bases and 7 bases respectively, with 12 bases between them. The CDR3 sequence: CASSPGRSFNEQFF. For the CDR3, the DNA is TGTGCCAGCTCACCAGGGAGGTCGTTTAATGAGCAGTTCTTC.

J is TRBJ1-5 and V is TRBV10-2; the match to TRBD1 covers 9 bases. The CDR3 extends over 15 amino acids. The V gene end was trimmed by 2 bases and the J gene end by 9 bases; junction bases not matched to a gene: 8. CDR1 is WSHSY and CDR2 is SAAADI in the germline V gene. CDR3 DNA sequence: TGCGCCAGCAGTGAGACACGACAGGGGGGGAGGCCCCAGCATTTT. This encodes CASSETRQGGRPQHF.

V usage is TRBV7-9 and J usage is TRBJ2-7; tentative D call: TRBD1 (6 bases). Per the germline V gene, CDR1 is SEHNR and CDR2 is FQNEAQ (reference sequence). V lost 1 base and J 2 bases, leaving 9 bases between the germline ends. This CDR3 comprises 14 residues. The DNA for the CDR3 is TGTGCCAGCAGCTTAGACAGGGAAGCCTACGAGCAGTACGTC. The encoded protein is CASSLDREAYEQYV.

The chain couples TRBV15 to TRBJ1-1; 7 nucleotides agree with TRBD1. CDR1 and CDR2 from the germline V gene are LNHNV and YYDKDF (reference sequence). The CDR3 consists of 15 residues. V was pared by 0 bases and J by 2 bases, with 3 bases of the junction left unmatched. The CDR3 is CATSREQGLNTEAFF. The CDR3 coding sequence is TGTGCCACCAGCAGAGAACAGGGGCTTAACACTGAAGCTTTCTTT.

This chain joins TRBV5-1 and TRBJ2-3, with 7 bases fitting TRBD1. Trimming removed 1 base from V and 1 base from J; junction bases left unmatched: 3. The CDR3 is 15 amino acids. Germline assignment: CDR1 SGHRS and CDR2 YFSETQ. This CDR3 reads CASSLPTGGTDTQYF. DNA for the CDR3: TGCGCCAGCAGCTTGCCCACAGGGGGCACAGATACGCAGTATTTT. Using reference TRBV5-1 and TRBJ2-3 for the parts outside the CDR3, the full variable domain is KAGVTQTPRYLIKTRGQQVTLSCSPISGHRSVSWYQQTPGQGLQFLFEYFSETQRNKGNFPGRFSGRQFSNSRSEMNVSTLELGDSALYLCASSLPTGGTDTQYFGPGTRLTVL.

The chain combines TRBV19 with TRBJ1-2; perhaps TRBD1 as D (5 bases). CDR3 length: 12 residues. Trimming took 5 bases from V and 8 from J, leaving 12 bases between them. CDR1 and CDR2 from the germline V gene are LNHDA and SQIVND (reference sequence). In DNA form, the CDR3 reads TGTGCCAGTAGTGGGCAGGGTAGAGGCTACACCTTC. Encoded protein: CASSGQGRGYTF.

This chain connects TRBV20-1 to TRBJ1-2, with 10 bases aligning to TRBD1. The V segment lost 3 bases and the J segment 0 bases; nucleotides outside the gene matches: 1. Germline assignment: CDR1 DFQATT and CDR2 SNEGSKA (reference sequence). The length of the CDR3 is 14 residues. The CDR3 region has the DNA TGCAGTGCTAGTGGACAGGGGGCTAACTATGGCTACACCTTC. Its protein product is CSASGQGANYGYTF.

CDR3 amino acids: CASSLGPGKELFF. The CDR3 DNA reads as TGTGCCAGCAGCTTAGGGCCAGGGAAGGAACTGTTTTTT. The chain combines TRBV7-8 with TRBJ1-4; D might be TRBD1 (5 bases). The CDR3 covers 13 residues. CDR1 is SGHVS, CDR2 FQNEAQ, per germline. V shed 1 base and J shed 12 bases, with 12 bases lying between them.

The chain couples TRBV28 to TRBJ2-6; D is possibly TRBD2 (7 bases). This CDR3 is 16 amino acids long. CDR1 is MDHEN, CDR2 SYDVKM, per germline. The germline V and J ends were trimmed by 3 bases and 4 bases, with 13 bases remaining between them. This CDR3 is CASSFRGGDGANVLTF. DNA for the CDR3: TGTGCCAGCAGTTTCCGAGGGGGGGACGGGGCCAACGTCCTGACTTTC.

This chain links TRBV5-6 with TRBJ2-1; 10 positions match TRBD1. The CDR3 has 13 amino acids. Germline assignment: CDR1 SGHDT and CDR2 YYEEEE. The trim removed 4 bases at V and 8 bases at J, leaving 3 bases unmatched. The CDR3 region has the DNA TGTGCCAGCAGCGGACAGGGGGTTTATGAGCAGTTCTTC. This sequence encodes CASSGQGVYEQFF.